Given below is one T cell receptor beta chain in context. Its antigen is not known. TCRdb re-derived calls from the multiplex PCR reads in MiXCR, one entry per CDR3 protein. The repertoire has more than 10,000 distinct CDR3 sequences, roughly three quarters of them found once; the top ten carry about 40%. The source of the sample is a study of breast tumors, draining lymph nodes, adjacent tissues. Notes on the study in general: Tumors had less TCR diversity than lymph nodes, more than nontumor tissue. Tumor and nontumor repertoires were significantly more similar in luminal-like than in basal-like breast cancer.

The CDR3 extends over 14 amino acids. The germline V gene has CDR1 MNHNY and CDR2 SVGAGI (reference sequence). The V end was cut by 4 bases, the J end by 1 base, with 8 bases between. The V call is TRBV6-6, the J call TRBJ1-3; D unresolved. The sequence was collected from a female donor with breast cancer. Some clones in this sample may be carry-over from other donors' samples. Sequencing input: tumor-adjacent breast tissue. The CDR3 here is CASSFGSSGNTIYF. The CDR3 coding sequence is TGTGCCAGCAGTTTCGGTAGTTCTGGAAACACCATATATTTT.